The rows below give T cell receptor beta chains drawn from one sample of a study of blood T cell repertoires in COVID-19. TCRdb's table, derived via immunoSEQ multiplex PCR, lists solely in-frame clones and lacks some. The table lists 35,000 to 45,000 clones, approximately 85% of them singletons, with nearly 10% in the top ten. The sequenced material came from peripheral blood. Receptor source: a human donor in a cohort sampled during active COVID-19. Both conserved end residues are part of each CDR3. D genes are given only for firm matches. Clone size is stated in some rows and not others, as once, few, many or a class when expanded.

>TRBJ2-1|NA|TRBV6-5|NA|14
CASSNRDFRDEQFF
TGTGCCAGCAGCAACCGGGACTTTAGGGATGAGCAGTTCTTC
>TRBJ1-2|NA|TRBV11-2|NA|12
CASSFEQYGYTF
TGTGCCAGCAGCTTCGAACAATATGGCTACACCTTC
>TRBJ2-2|TRBD2|TRBV19|NA|16
CASSPGLAVNTGELFF
TGTGCCAGTAGTCCGGGACTAGCGGTGAACACCGGGGAGCTGTTTTTT
>TRBJ1-4|NA|TRBV15|NA|13
CATMRGTNEKLFF
TGTGCCACCATGCGGGGAACTAATGAAAAACTGTTTTTT
>TRBJ2-3|NA|TRBV4-3|NA|16
CASSQGGQPSTDTQYF
TGCGCCAGCAGCCAAGGCGGCCAGCCGAGCACAGATACGCAGTATTTT
>TRBJ2-7|NA|TRBV6-2/TRBV6-3|NA|14
CASSETGDSYEQYF
TGTGCCAGCAGCGAGACAGGTGATAGCTACGAGCAGTACTTC
>TRBJ1-1|NA|TRBV7-9|few|11
CASSSLPEAFF
TGTGCCAGCAGCTCCCTCCCGGAAGCTTTCTTT
>TRBJ1-3|NA|TRBV5-1|NA|16
CASSIKDSSSGNTIYF
TGCGCCAGCAGCATAAAAGACAGCAGCTCTGGAAACACCATATATTTT
>TRBJ2-7|TRBD1|TRBV3-1/TRBV3-2|NA|15
CASSLGQGTTYEQYF
TGTGCCAGCAGCCTGGGACAGGGGACGACCTACGAGCAGTACTTC
>TRBJ1-2|NA|TRBV6-2/TRBV6-3|NA|14
CASSYPRRGYGYTF
TGTGCCAGCAGTTACCCCAGACGGGGCTATGGCTACACCTTC